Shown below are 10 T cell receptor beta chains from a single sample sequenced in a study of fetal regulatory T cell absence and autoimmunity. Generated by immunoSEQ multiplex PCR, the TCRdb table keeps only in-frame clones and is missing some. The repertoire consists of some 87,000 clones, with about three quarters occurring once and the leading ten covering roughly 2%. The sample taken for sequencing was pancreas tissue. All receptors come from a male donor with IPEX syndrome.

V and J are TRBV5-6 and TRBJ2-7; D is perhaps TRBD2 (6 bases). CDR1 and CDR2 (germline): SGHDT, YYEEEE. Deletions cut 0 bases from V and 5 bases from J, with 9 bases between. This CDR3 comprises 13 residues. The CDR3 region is CASSLGRGNEQYF. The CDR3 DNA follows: TGTGCCAGCAGCTTGGGTCGGGGGAACGAGCAGTACTTC.

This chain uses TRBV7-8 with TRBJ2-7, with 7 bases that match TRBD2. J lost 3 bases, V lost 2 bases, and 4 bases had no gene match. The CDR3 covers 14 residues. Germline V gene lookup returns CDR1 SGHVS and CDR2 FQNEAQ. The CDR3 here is CASSLSGGFYEQYF. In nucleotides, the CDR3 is TGTGCCAGCAGCTTATCCGGGGGGTTCTACGAGCAGTACTTC.

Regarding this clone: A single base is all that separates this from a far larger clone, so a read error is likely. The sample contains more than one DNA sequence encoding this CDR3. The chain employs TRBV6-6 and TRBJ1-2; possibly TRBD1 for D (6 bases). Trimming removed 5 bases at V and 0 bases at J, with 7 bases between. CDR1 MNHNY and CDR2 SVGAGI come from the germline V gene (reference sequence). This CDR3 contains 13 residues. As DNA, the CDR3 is TGTGCCAGCAGTCGGACAGCTAACTATGGCTACACCTTC. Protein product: CASSRTANYGYTF.

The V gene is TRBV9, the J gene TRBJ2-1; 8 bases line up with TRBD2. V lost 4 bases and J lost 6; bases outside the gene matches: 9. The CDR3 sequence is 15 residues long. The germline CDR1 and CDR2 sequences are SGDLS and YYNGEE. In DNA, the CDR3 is TGTGCCAGCAGCAGGGGGTCTAGCGGGCGCAATGAGCAGTTCTTC. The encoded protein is CASSRGSSGRNEQFF.

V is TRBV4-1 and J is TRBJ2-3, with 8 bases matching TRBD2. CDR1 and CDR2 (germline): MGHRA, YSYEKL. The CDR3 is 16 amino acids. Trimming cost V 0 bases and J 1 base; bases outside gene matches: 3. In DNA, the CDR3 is TGCGCCAGCAGCCAAGAGGCGCGGGGGGGCACAGATACGCAGTATTTT. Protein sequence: CASSQEARGGTDTQYF.

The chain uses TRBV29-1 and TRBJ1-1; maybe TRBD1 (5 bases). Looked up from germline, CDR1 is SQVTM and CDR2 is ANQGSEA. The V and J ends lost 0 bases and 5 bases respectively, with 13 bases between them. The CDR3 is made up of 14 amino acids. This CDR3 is CSVEDDWGRTEAFF. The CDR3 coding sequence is TGCAGCGTTGAAGATGACTGGGGCCGGACTGAAGCTTTCTTT.

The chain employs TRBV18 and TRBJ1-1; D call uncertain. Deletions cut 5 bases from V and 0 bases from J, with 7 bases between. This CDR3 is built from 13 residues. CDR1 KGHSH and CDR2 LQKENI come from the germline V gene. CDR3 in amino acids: CASSDYMNTEAFF. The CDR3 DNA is TGTGCCAGCTCAGACTACATGAACACTGAAGCTTTCTTT.

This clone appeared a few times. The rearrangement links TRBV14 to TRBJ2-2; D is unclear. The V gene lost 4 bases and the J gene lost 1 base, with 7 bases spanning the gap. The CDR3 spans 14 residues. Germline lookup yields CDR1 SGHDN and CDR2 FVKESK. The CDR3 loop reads CASSPSLNTGELFF. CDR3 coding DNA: TGTGCCAGCAGCCCCTCGTTGAACACCGGGGAGCTGTTTTTT.

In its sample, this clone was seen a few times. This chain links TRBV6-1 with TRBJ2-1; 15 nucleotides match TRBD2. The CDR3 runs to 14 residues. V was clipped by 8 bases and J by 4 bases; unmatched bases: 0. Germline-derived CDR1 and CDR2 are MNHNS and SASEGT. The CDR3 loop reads CASGLAGGYNEQFF. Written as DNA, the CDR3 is TGTGCCAGCGGACTAGCGGGAGGGTACAATGAGCAGTTCTTC.

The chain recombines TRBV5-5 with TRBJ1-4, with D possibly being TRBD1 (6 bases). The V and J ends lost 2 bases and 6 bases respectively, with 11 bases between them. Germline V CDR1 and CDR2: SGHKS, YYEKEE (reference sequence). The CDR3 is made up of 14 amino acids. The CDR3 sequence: CASSFGGGDEKLFF. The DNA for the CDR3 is TGTGCCAGCAGCTTCGGAGGGGGTGATGAAAAACTGTTTTTT.